The 23 T cell receptor beta chains below come from one sample, sequenced in a study of T-cell memory formation after mild COVID-19. TCRdb fed the 5' RACE reads into MiXCR, producing one record per CDR3 protein. The sample carries a few hundred thousand distinct CDR3 sequences, about 22% recorded once. Sequenced: PBMCs or a T cell subset sorted from them (not recorded which). These receptors were collected from an adult woman who had mild COVID-19 (a few samples of this study predate the infection). Cell type and time point are not known.

The chain has TRBV2 and TRBJ1-2; possible D gene TRBD1, 5 bases. This CDR3 spans 13 amino acids. Deletions cut 6 bases from V and 0 bases from J, with 8 bases between. Germline-derived CDR1 and CDR2 are SNHLY and FYNNEI. DNA of the CDR3: TGTGCCAGCAGAAAACAGGCTAACTATGGCTACACCTTC. It encodes CASRKQANYGYTF.

This clonotype was observed a handful of times. The CDR3 DNA reads as TGTGCCAGCAGTTTAGTGGGACTAGCGGGGGGGCGGTGGAGCCCCGGGGAGCTGTTTTTT. Its translation: CASSLVGLAGGRWSPGELFF. The J gene is TRBJ2-2, the V gene TRBV12-3 or TRBV12-4; 16 bases match TRBD2. V shed 1 base, J shed 6 bases, and the junction held 11 bases outside the gene matches. The CDR3 extends over 20 amino acids.

The genes are TRBV7-3 and TRBJ2-5; weak D call: TRBD1 (5 bases). With 5 bases removed from V and 5 bases from J, the gap between germline ends came to 12 bases. The length of the CDR3 is 13 residues. Germline CDR1 is SGHTA and CDR2 is FQGTGA. The CDR3 DNA follows: TGTGCCAGCAGCCAAGGGGTGAGGGAGACCCAGTACTTC. Translation: CASSQGVRETQYF.

The chain combines TRBV20-1 with TRBJ1-2, with 7 bases fitting TRBD1. With 2 bases clipped from V and 1 base from J, the junction kept 16 bases outside the gene matches. The V gene's germline CDR1 is DFQATT and CDR2 SNEGSKA (reference sequence). The CDR3 is 18 residues long. The CDR3 region has the DNA TGCAGTGCTAGATCAACCAGACAGGGTTGGGTGGATAACTATGGCTACACCTTC. Its protein is CSARSTRQGWVDNYGYTF.

This clonotype has just a few counts. The chain links TRBV2 to TRBJ1-2; 7 positions agree with TRBD1. V shed 4 bases and J 4 bases; nucleotides not matched to a gene: 18. This CDR3 spans 18 amino acids. The germline gives CDR1 SNHLY, CDR2 FYNNEI. The CDR3 here is CASSALGQTSQEGYGYTF. Written as DNA, the CDR3 is TGTGCCAGCAGTGCCCTGGGACAGACCTCTCAGGAGGGCTATGGCTACACCTTC.

The sample holds a few counts of this clonotype. The chain combines TRBV7-9 with TRBJ2-3; TRBD2 matches 9 bases. Germline V gene lookup returns CDR1 SEHNR and CDR2 FQNEAQ (reference sequence). The CDR3 sequence is 15 residues long. The V segment lost 4 bases and the J segment 5 bases; nucleotides outside the gene matches: 7. CDR3 nucleotides: TGTGCCAGCAGCTCCCCGGGACTAGCTTTAGATACGCAGTATTTT. Translating gives CASSSPGLALDTQYF.

This clonotype occurred a few times. The gene calls are TRBV24-1 and TRBJ2-1; 14 nucleotides match TRBD2. The CDR3 sequence is 17 residues long. Germline V gene sequence: CDR1 KGHDR, CDR2 SFDVKD. V shed 0 bases, J shed 8 bases, and the junction held 5 bases outside the gene matches. CDR3: CATSDLSGTSGSHEQFF. CDR3 DNA: TGTGCCACCAGTGATTTGTCCGGGACTAGCGGGAGTCATGAGCAGTTCTTC.

This clonotype occurred a few times. The chain carries TRBV3-1 and TRBJ2-7; D is unclear. This CDR3 is built from 14 residues. Trimming left V 0 bases short and J 0 bases short, with 6 bases between. Germline V gives CDR1 LGHDT, CDR2 YNNKEL (reference sequence). CDR3 sequence: CASSQDRHSYEQYF. In DNA, the CDR3 is TGTGCCAGCAGCCAAGACAGGCACTCCTACGAGCAGTACTTC.

The chain recombines TRBV10-3 with TRBJ1-2; TRBD1 matches 12 bases. The germline V gene has CDR1 ENHRY and CDR2 SYGVKD. The length of the CDR3 is 13 residues. J was trimmed by 6 bases and V by 8 bases; bases with no gene match: 4. The CDR3 coding sequence is TGTGCCATCTCGGGACAGGGGGCAAATGGCTACACCTTC. The encoded protein is CAISGQGANGYTF.

The chain links TRBV7-9 to TRBJ1-5; D call uncertain. The V end was cut by 2 bases, the J end by 7 bases, with 9 bases between. From germline, CDR1 is SEHNR and CDR2 FQNEAQ (reference sequence). The CDR3 length is 13 residues. Here the CDR3 reads CASSLYGGQPQHF. As DNA, the CDR3 is TGTGCCAGCAGCTTATACGGTGGGCAGCCCCAGCATTTT.

This chain uses TRBV4-2 with TRBJ2-7, with TRBD2 matching over 12 bases. Germline V gene data show CDR1 as LGHNA and CDR2 as YNFKEQ. V gave up 1 base and J gave up 1 base; unmatched junction bases: 8. This CDR3 contains 18 residues. CDR3 sequence (DNA): TGTGCCAGCAGCCAAGGTTACGAAGGACTAGCGGGGTCCTACGAGCAGTACTTC. Translated: CASSQGYEGLAGSYEQYF.

J is TRBJ1-1 and V is TRBV3-1, with D possibly being TRBD1 (6 bases). CDR1 and CDR2 from the germline V gene are LGHDT and YNNKEL (reference sequence). The V end lost 3 bases, the J end lost 3 bases, and 17 bases lay between the germline ends. The CDR3 sequence is 16 residues long. The CDR3 nucleotides read TGTGCCAGCAGCCAGGTATTAGGGGGTGGTGACACTGAAGCTTTCTTT. It encodes CASSQVLGGGDTEAFF.

A few counts support this clonotype. The genes are TRBV6-4 and TRBJ2-3; the match to TRBD2 covers 12 bases. Trimming removed 3 bases from V and 2 bases from J; junction bases left unmatched: 9. Germline loops: CDR1 MRHNA, CDR2 SNTAGT. The CDR3 extends over 18 amino acids. The CDR3 region is CASSDYPASGRATDTQYF. Written as DNA, the CDR3 is TGTGCCAGCAGTGATTACCCCGCTAGCGGGAGGGCCACAGATACGCAGTATTTT.

Concerning this clonotype itself: Its ends do not fully match the called genes, so a read error is possible. The V gene is TRBV7-7, the J gene TRBJ2-1, with 12 positions matching TRBD2. The CDR3 has 21 residues. Germline V gives CDR1 SSHAT, CDR2 FNYEAQ (reference sequence). The CDR3 sequence: CASSTPWDVTTSGGSYNEQFF. CDR3 coding DNA: TGTGCTAGCAGCACCCCTTGGGACGTAACGACTAGCGGGGGCTCCTACAATGAGCAGTTCTTC.

The rearrangement uses TRBV3-1 and TRBJ2-4; tentative D call: TRBD2 (5 bases). Per the germline V gene, CDR1 is LGHDT and CDR2 is YNNKEL (reference sequence). The CDR3 covers 17 residues. V was clipped by 1 base and J by 1 base, with 14 bases between them. CDR3 nucleotides: TGTGCCAGCAGCCAAGTATCGGGGTCCGCTGCCAAAAACATTCAGTACTTC. Translated: CASSQVSGSAAKNIQYF.

CDR3: CSVGHVSYEQYF. CDR3 nucleotides: TGCAGCGTTGGTCACGTATCCTACGAGCAGTACTTC. The rearrangement joins TRBV29-1 to TRBJ2-7; no definite D call. The V gene lost 4 bases and the J gene lost 1 base, with 8 bases spanning the gap. CDR3 size: 12 residues. The germline CDR1 and CDR2 sequences are SQVTM and ANQGSEA.

CDR3: CASSDTSGRSLRSEQYF. In nucleotides, the CDR3 is TGTGCCAGCAGCGATACTAGCGGGAGGTCCCTTAGGAGTGAGCAGTACTTC. This chain links TRBV7-2 with TRBJ2-7, with 12 positions matching TRBD2. Germline CDR1 is SGHTA and CDR2 is FQGNSA. The V and J ends lost 5 bases and 7 bases, in that order; junction bases with no gene match: 15. This CDR3 spans 17 amino acids.

This sequence joins TRBV20-1 and TRBJ2-5; 7 nucleotides agree with TRBD2. Trimming at V came to 6 bases and at J to 2 bases, leaving 15 bases not matched to a gene. Germline V lookup: CDR1 DFQATT, CDR2 SNEGSKA (reference sequence). The CDR3 is 16 residues long. For the CDR3, the DNA is TGCAGTGCCCGGAGCTCCTGGCGGGGGTTGCAAGAGACCCAGTACTTC. Translation gives CSARSSWRGLQETQYF.

J is TRBJ1-1 and V is TRBV20-1, with 11 bases aligning to TRBD1. The ends lost 2 bases at V and 0 bases at J; junction bases unmatched: 8. CDR1 DFQATT and CDR2 SNEGSKA come from the germline V gene (reference sequence). The CDR3 contains 17 residues. The CDR3, as DNA: TGCAGTGCTAGACGCGGACAGGGGGCCCTATTGAACACTGAAGCTTTCTTT. Protein product: CSARRGQGALLNTEAFF.

The rearrangement joins TRBV4-1 to TRBJ2-1; 9 bases line up with TRBD2. Looked up from germline, CDR1 is MGHRA and CDR2 is YSYEKL. V dropped 4 bases and J dropped 2; count of bases not matched to a gene: 9. The CDR3 covers 17 residues. The CDR3 coding sequence is TGCGCCAGCAGCCCCAGGACTAGCGCAGGGGCCTACAATGAGCAGTTCTTC. Translation: CASSPRTSAGAYNEQFF.

The V and J genes are TRBV6-5 and TRBJ2-1, with 8 bases identical to TRBD2. V lost 2 bases to trimming and J lost 1 base; unmatched junction nucleotides: 4. CDR1 is MNHEY, CDR2 SVGAGI, per germline. The CDR3 has 16 amino acids. The CDR3: CASSYGAGGSYNEQFF. CDR3 DNA sequence: TGTGCCAGCAGTTACGGGGCGGGGGGTTCCTACAATGAGCAGTTCTTC.

V usage is TRBV20-1 and J usage is TRBJ2-1; 10 bases are a match to TRBD2. V gave up 1 base and J gave up 8 bases; unmatched junction bases: 5. The germline V gene encodes CDR1 DFQATT and CDR2 SNEGSKA (reference sequence). The CDR3 extends over 14 amino acids. The CDR3 sequence: CSARGSSGSYEQFF. CDR3 nucleotides: TGCAGTGCTAGAGGCTCTAGCGGGAGTTATGAGCAGTTCTTC.

The rearrangement links TRBV7-2 to TRBJ2-7; D might be TRBD2 (5 bases). The CDR3 contains 15 residues. The germline V and J ends were trimmed by 2 bases and 4 bases, with 15 bases remaining between them. Germline V gives CDR1 SGHTA, CDR2 FQGNSA. CDR3 in DNA: TGTGCCAGCAGCTTACGCAACGACTACCGATACGAGCAGTACTTC. This sequence encodes CASSLRNDYRYEQYF.